Listed below are T cell receptor beta chains from one sample, sequenced in a study of blood T cells in healthy people across ages. One entry per CDR3 protein, called by TCRdb with MiXCR from the 5' RACE reads. Here the sample spans 760,000 or so distinct CDR3 sequences, 20% to 25% being singletons. These sequences were also reported in another study, on T cells of mothers and their children.

The sample was blood. The receptors were sampled from a boy between 5 and 17 years old in good health. The CDR3 runs from the conserved cysteine through the conserved F or W. D genes are given only for firm matches. Only some rows state a clone size, as once, few, many or a class for expanded clones.

j_gene,d_gene,abundance,v_gene,CDR3nt,CDR3aa
TRBJ2-2,TRBD2,many,TRBV10-2,TGCGCCAGCACGACTAGCGGGAGGAAAGGGGAGCTGTTTTTT,CASTTSGRKGELFF
TRBJ2-4,.,.,TRBV6-2/TRBV6-3,TGTGCCAGCAGTTACGGGTGGTCAAGGGATTTAAGGAACATTCAGTACTTC,CASSYGWSRDLRNIQYF
TRBJ2-7,.,.,TRBV4-3,TGCGCCAGCAGCCAGGATCAGGTTAACCCAACCTACGAGCAGTACTTC,CASSQDQVNPTYEQYF
TRBJ2-2,TRBD1,.,TRBV6-5,TGTGCCAGCAGCGATACAGGGGCCACCGGGGAGCTGTTTTTT,CASSDTGATGELFF
TRBJ2-7,.,few,TRBV7-9,TGTGCCAGCAGCTTAGGGGCTAGATTCTACGAGCAGTACTTC,CASSLGARFYEQYF
TRBJ1-1,.,few,TRBV10-3,TGTGCCATCAGTGAGTCGCGCAGGTCTGATGAAGCTTTCTTT,CAISESRRSDEAFF
TRBJ2-5,.,.,TRBV7-2,TGTGCCAGCAGCGAGGTATACCAAGAGACCCAGTACTTC,CASSEVYQETQYF
TRBJ2-5,.,few,TRBV6-5,TGTGCCAGCAGTTACTCGAGGACGGGGGCGGAGACCCAGTACTTC,CASSYSRTGAETQYF
TRBJ1-3,.,.,TRBV6-5,TGTGCCAGCAGTTACGGAATAGGAAACACCATATATTTT,CASSYGIGNTIYF
TRBJ2-7,.,few,TRBV11-2,TGTGCCAGCAGCCGGGCGGGGACAGAACGTTACGAGCAGTACTTC,CASSRAGTERYEQYF
TRBJ2-5,TRBD1,.,TRBV5-1,TGCGCCAGCACAAGGACAGGCCAAGAGACCCAGTACTTC,CASTRTGQETQYF
TRBJ1-2,.,few,TRBV7-2,TGTGCCAGCATTAAAGGCCCCGCCGACGGGGGCTACACCTTC,CASIKGPADGGYTF
TRBJ2-1,TRBD2,.,TRBV20-1,TGCAGTGCTACCGCCTCGGCGGGGGGTCACAATGAGCAGTTCTTC,CSATASAGGHNEQFF
TRBJ2-7,.,few,TRBV25-1,TGTGCCAGCTTAGAAACCCAGGTCTCCTACGAGCAGTACTTC,CASLETQVSYEQYF
TRBJ2-7,.,few,TRBV2,TGTGCCAGCAGCCGTATAACCTACGAGCAGTACTTC,CASSRITYEQYF
TRBJ2-5,.,.,TRBV7-3,TGTGCCAGCAGCCCCTCTTCTGAGCAAGAGACCCAGTACTTC,CASSPSSEQETQYF
TRBJ2-3,TRBD2,.,TRBV2,TGTGCCAGCAGGGCCAGCGGGAGTTCCGCAGATACGCAGTATTTT,CASRASGSSADTQYF
TRBJ1-4,.,.,TRBV27,TGTGCCAGCAACCCCACGGGTGCAACTAATGAAAAACTGTTTTTT,CASNPTGATNEKLFF
TRBJ2-5,.,few,TRBV9,TGTGCCAGCAGCGCAACGAGCGTTGGGGAGACCCAGTACTTC,CASSATSVGETQYF
TRBJ1-1,.,.,TRBV7-3,TGTGCCAGCAGCTTGAGGCCGAGGGCGTATGACACTGAAGCTTTCTTT,CASSLRPRAYDTEAFF
TRBJ2-6,TRBD1,.,TRBV28,TGTGCCACCACAGGGGGCTCCAGCTCTGGGGCCAACGTCCTGACTTTC,CATTGGSSSGANVLTF
TRBJ2-1,TRBD2,.,TRBV9,TGTGCCAGCAGCGTAGAGGGACTAGCGGGAGGTAGTGAGCAGTTCTTC,CASSVEGLAGGSEQFF
TRBJ2-5,.,once,TRBV5-1,TGCGCCAGCACTCCAGAGGAGGGGCTGCTACAAGAGACCCAGTACTTC,CASTPEEGLLQETQYF
TRBJ1-2,TRBD1,.,TRBV9,TGTGCCAGCAGCGTAGGACAGGGGGAATGGTATGGCTACACCTTC,CASSVGQGEWYGYTF
TRBJ2-7,.,.,TRBV7-8,TGTGCCAGCAGCTTAGCGGCAGGGGGGAATTCCTACGAGCAGTACTTC,CASSLAAGGNSYEQYF
TRBJ1-4,.,.,TRBV5-8,TGTGCCAGCAGCTCCGACAGTTCCGAAGGGGAAAAACTGTTTTTT,CASSSDSSEGEKLFF
TRBJ2-3,.,.,TRBV5-1,TGCGCCAGCAGCATTGAGGGTAGCCCTAGCACAGATACGCAGTATTTT,CASSIEGSPSTDTQYF
TRBJ1-5,.,once,TRBV9,TGTGCCAGCAGCGAAGGACGGATAAATCAGCCCCAGCATTTT,CASSEGRINQPQHF
TRBJ2-7,.,.,TRBV28,TGTGCCAGCAGTTTGGTTTGGGGGGAGCAGTACTTC,CASSLVWGEQYF
TRBJ2-1,.,.,TRBV28,TGTACCAACCAAATTAATGAGCAGTTCTTC,CTNQINEQFF
TRBJ2-1,TRBD2,few,TRBV12-3/TRBV12-4,TGTGCCAGCACCCTCCTAGCGGGAGAATCCAATGAGCAGTTCTTC,CASTLLAGESNEQFF
TRBJ2-7,.,many,TRBV25-1,TGTGCCAGCAGCGCAACCTACGAGCAGTACTTC,CASSATYEQYF
TRBJ2-3,TRBD1,few,TRBV20-1,TGCAGTGCTAGGAGGAGGGGACAGGGAAGAAATACGCAGTATTTT,CSARRRGQGRNTQYF
TRBJ2-7,.,few,TRBV4-1,TGCGCCAGCAGCCAAGCCCTAGCGCGCGAGCAGTACTTC,CASSQALAREQYF
TRBJ2-4,TRBD2,few,TRBV12-3/TRBV12-4,TGTGCCAGTAAGATCGGGGGGAAAAACATTCAGTACTTC,CASKIGGKNIQYF
TRBJ2-1,.,.,TRBV7-6,TGTGCCAGCGGAACTGGACCGGCCTCCTACAATGAGCAGTTCTTC,CASGTGPASYNEQFF
TRBJ1-1,.,.,TRBV27,TGTGCCAGCAGTTTCTCGACCCCAAAGAGAGCTTTCTTT,CASSFSTPKRAFF
TRBJ2-5,.,.,TRBV6-2/TRBV6-3,TGTGCCAGTAAATCCGGGACGGAAGAGACCCAGTACTTC,CASKSGTEETQYF
TRBJ2-5,.,.,TRBV7-8,TGTGCCAGCAGCTTAGCCGCGGGGTTCCAAGAGACCCAGTACTTC,CASSLAAGFQETQYF
TRBJ2-3,TRBD2,few,TRBV6-1,TGTGCCAGCAGTGGGAGGACCGGGGGGACAGATACGCAGTATTTT,CASSGRTGGTDTQYF
TRBJ2-3,.,.,TRBV7-9,TGTGCCAGCAGCTTATTTCAGGGGGGAACAGATACGCAGTATTTT,CASSLFQGGTDTQYF
TRBJ2-3,TRBD2,.,TRBV7-3,TGTGCCAGCAGCGGGGGACTACTCCCCACAGATACGCAGTATTTT,CASSGGLLPTDTQYF
TRBJ1-1,TRBD1,few,TRBV7-9,TGTGCCAGCAGCCTATACCTGACAGGGGTTATCACTGAAGCTTTCTTT,CASSLYLTGVITEAFF
TRBJ1-1,TRBD1,.,TRBV12-3/TRBV12-4,TGTGCCAGCAGAGACAGGGGACAACTAGCTAACACTGAAGCTTTCTTT,CASRDRGQLANTEAFF
TRBJ2-7,TRBD1,.,TRBV7-3,TGTGCCAGCAGCCGACAGGGGGAAATTTCCGAGCAGTACTTC,CASSRQGEISEQYF
TRBJ1-2,.,few,TRBV6-1,TGTGCCAGCAGTGGCAGTTATGGCTACACCTTC,CASSGSYGYTF
TRBJ2-7,.,few,TRBV11-2,TGTGCCAGCAGCCCCAGCGCCGGGGAACCCTACTTC,CASSPSAGEPYF